The sequence of this T cell receptor beta chain was determined in a study of shared clonotypes between healthy human individuals. Across several immunoSEQ plates, the genomic DNA of each subset was split evenly. This table comes from immunoSEQ multiplex PCR, and its TCRdb copy is limited to in-frame clones, with some not included. The sample records millions of clones, roughly 95% being singletons. V lost 6 bases to trimming and J lost 2 bases; unmatched junction nucleotides: 4. The CDR3 runs to 14 residues. In germline, CDR1 is SNHLY, CDR2 FYNNEI. The chain uses TRBV2 and TRBJ1-2, with TRBD1 identical over 9 bases. Sequencing was performed on naive CD4+ T cells sorted from blood. Documented subset: CD45RA+ positively selected. This receptor was obtained from a man between 18 and 29 years old in good health. CDR3 amino acids: CASSYRGLNYGYTF. Written as DNA, the CDR3 is TGTGCCAGCAGCTACAGGGGGCTCAACTATGGCTACACCTTC.